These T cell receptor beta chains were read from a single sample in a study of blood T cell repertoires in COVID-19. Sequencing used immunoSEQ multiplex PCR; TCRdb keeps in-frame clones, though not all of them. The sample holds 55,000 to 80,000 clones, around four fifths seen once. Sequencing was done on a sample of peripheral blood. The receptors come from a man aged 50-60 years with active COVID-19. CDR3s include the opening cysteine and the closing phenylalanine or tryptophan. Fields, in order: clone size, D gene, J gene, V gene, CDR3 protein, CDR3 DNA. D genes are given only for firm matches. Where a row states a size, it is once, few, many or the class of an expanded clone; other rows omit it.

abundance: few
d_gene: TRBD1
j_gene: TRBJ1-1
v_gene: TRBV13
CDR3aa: CASSYTGGPNVFF
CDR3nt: TGTGCCAGCAGCTACACAGGGGGCCCTAATGTTTTCTTT

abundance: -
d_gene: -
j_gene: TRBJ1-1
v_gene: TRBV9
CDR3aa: CASSQGGDTEAFF
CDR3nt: TGTGCCAGCAGCCAAGGGGGGGACACTGAAGCTTTCTTT

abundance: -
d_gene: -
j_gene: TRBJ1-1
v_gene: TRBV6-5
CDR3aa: CASSYSGLGTEAFF
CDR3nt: TGTGCCAGCAGTTACTCGGGACTTGGCACTGAAGCTTTCTTT

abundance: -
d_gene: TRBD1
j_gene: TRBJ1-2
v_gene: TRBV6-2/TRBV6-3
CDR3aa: CASSYLTGLNYGYTF
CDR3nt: TGTGCCAGCAGTTACCTGACAGGGCTCAACTATGGCTACACCTTC

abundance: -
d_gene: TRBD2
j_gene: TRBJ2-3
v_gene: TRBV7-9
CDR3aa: CASSLTSGGNTDTQYF
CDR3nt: TGTGCCAGCAGCTTGACTAGCGGGGGTAACACAGATACGCAGTATTTT

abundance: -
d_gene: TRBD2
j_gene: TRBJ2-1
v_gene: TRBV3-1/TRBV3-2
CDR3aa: CASSQDRTSGYNEQFF
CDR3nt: TGTGCCAGCAGCCAAGATCGGACTAGCGGGTACAATGAGCAGTTCTTC

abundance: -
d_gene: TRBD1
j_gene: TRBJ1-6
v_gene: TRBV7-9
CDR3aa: CASSPRTGGNSPLHF
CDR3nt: TGTGCCAGCAGCCCCAGGACAGGGGGCAATTCACCCCTCCACTTT

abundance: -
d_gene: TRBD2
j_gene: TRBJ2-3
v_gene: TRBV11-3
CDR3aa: CASSSSGGTDTQYF
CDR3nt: TGTGCCAGCAGCTCTAGCGGGGGCACAGATACGCAGTATTTT

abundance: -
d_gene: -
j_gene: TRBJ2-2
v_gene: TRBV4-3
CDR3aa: CASSQVLSGAGELFF
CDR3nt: TGCGCCAGCAGCCAAGTCCTAAGCGGTGCCGGGGAGCTGTTTTTT

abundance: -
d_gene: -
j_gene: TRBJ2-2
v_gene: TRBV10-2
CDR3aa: CASSGGEGGELFF
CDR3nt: TGCGCCAGCAGCGGCGGGGAAGGCGGGGAGCTGTTTTTT

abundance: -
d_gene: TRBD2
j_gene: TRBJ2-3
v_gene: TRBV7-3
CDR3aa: CASSRLAGGGTDTQYF
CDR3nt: TGTGCCAGCAGCCGACTAGCGGGGGGCGGCACAGATACGCAGTATTTT

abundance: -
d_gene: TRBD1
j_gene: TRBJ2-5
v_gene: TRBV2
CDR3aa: CASSESGQGAQETQYF
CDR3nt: TGTGCCAGCAGTGAATCGGGACAGGGGGCGCAGGAGACCCAGTACTTC

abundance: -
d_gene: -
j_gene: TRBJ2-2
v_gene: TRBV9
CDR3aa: CASSGQSGTNTGELFF
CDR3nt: TGTGCCAGCAGCGGGCAAAGCGGTACGAACACCGGGGAGCTGTTTTTT

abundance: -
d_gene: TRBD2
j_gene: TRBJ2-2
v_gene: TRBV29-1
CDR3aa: CSVGTSGGELFF
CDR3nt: TGCAGCGTCGGGACTAGCGGCGGGGAGCTGTTTTTT

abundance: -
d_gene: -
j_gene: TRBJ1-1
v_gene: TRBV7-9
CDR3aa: CASSLVQNTEAFF
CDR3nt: TGTGCCAGCAGCTTAGTCCAGAACACTGAAGCTTTCTTT

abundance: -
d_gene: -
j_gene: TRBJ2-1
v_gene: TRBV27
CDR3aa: CASSLSNRGRSSYNEQFF
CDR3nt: TGTGCCAGCAGTTTATCGAACCGGGGTCGGTCCTCCTACAATGAGCAGTTCTTC

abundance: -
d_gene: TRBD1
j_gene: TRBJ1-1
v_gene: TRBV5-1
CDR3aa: CASSSGQGGTEAFF
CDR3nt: TGCGCCAGCAGTTCCGGACAGGGCGGCACTGAAGCTTTCTTT

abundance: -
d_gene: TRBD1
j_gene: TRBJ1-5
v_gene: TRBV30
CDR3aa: CACEQGADQPQHF
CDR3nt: TGTGCCTGCGAACAGGGGGCAGATCAGCCCCAGCATTTT

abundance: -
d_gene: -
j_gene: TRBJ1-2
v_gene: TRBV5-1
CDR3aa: CASSLALGYYGYTF
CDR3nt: TGCGCCAGCAGCTTGGCCCTGGGCTACTATGGCTACACCTTC

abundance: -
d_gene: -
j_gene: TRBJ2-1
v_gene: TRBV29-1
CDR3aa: CSVGASEYNEQFF
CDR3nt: TGCAGCGTTGGTGCTAGCGAGTACAATGAGCAGTTCTTC

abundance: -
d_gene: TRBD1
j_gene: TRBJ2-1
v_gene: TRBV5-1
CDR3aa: CASSQTGYNEQFF
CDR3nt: TGCGCCAGCAGCCAGACAGGGTACAATGAGCAGTTCTTC

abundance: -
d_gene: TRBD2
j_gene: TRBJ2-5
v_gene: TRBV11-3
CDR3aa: CASSLDPAGGPQTQYF
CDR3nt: TGTGCCAGCAGCTTAGACCCAGCGGGGGGGCCGCAGACCCAGTACTTC

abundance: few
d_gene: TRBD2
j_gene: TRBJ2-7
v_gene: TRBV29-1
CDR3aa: CSGIWGLDEQYF
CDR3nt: TGCAGCGGGATATGGGGACTAGACGAGCAGTACTTC

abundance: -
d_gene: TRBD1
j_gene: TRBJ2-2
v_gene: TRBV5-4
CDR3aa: CATTGWDTGELFF
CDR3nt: TGTGCCACGACAGGGTGGGACACCGGGGAGCTGTTTTTT

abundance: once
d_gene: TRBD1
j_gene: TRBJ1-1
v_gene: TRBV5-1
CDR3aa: CASSRTGQNTEAFF
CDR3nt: TGCGCCAGCAGCCGGACAGGGCAAAACACTGAAGCTTTCTTT

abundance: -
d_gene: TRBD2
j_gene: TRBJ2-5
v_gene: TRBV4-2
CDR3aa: CASSQSGGDGTQYF
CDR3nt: TGTGCCAGCAGCCAGAGCGGGGGTGATGGGACCCAGTACTTC

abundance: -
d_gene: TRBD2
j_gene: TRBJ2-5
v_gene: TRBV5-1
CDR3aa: CASSPGGSGGLGETQYF
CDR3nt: TGCGCCAGCAGCCCGGGGGGTAGCGGCGGACTGGGAGAGACCCAGTACTTC

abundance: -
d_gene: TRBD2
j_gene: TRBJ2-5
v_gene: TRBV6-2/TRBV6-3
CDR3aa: CASSLWEGYQETQYF
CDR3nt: TGTGCCAGCAGCCTCTGGGAGGGGTACCAAGAGACCCAGTACTTC

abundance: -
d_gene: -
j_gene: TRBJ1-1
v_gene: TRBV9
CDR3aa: CASSLDTRNTEAFF
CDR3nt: TGTGCCAGCAGCCTCGACACCCGGAACACTGAAGCTTTCTTT

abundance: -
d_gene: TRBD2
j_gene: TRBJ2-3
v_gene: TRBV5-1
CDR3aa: CASSFSPGLAGDTQYF
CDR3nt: TGCGCCAGCAGCTTCTCACCGGGACTAGCCGGAGATACGCAGTATTTT

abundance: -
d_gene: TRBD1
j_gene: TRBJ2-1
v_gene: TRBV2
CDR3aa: CASSKTGGNEQFF
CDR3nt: TGTGCCAGCAGCAAGACAGGGGGGAATGAGCAGTTCTTC

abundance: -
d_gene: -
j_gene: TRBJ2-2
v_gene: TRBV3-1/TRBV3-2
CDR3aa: CASSHLSTGELFF
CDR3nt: TGTGCCAGCAGCCACCTCAGCACCGGGGAGCTGTTTTTT

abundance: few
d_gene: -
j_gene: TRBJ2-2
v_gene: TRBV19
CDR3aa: CASSTPAYRVRVLGLTGELFF
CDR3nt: TGTGCCAGTAGTACGCCCGCTTACAGGGTTCGGGTCCTAGGCCTAACCGGGGAGCTGTTTTTT

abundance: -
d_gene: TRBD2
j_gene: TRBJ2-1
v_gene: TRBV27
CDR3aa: CASSLNKASGTFYNEQFF
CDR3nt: TGTGCCAGCAGTTTAAATAAGGCTAGCGGGACCTTCTACAATGAGCAGTTCTTC

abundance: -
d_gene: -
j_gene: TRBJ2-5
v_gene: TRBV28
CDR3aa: CASAGEETQYF
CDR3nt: TGTGCCAGCGCCGGGGAAGAGACCCAGTACTTC

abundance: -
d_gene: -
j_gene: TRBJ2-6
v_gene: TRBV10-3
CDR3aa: CAATGSGANVLTF
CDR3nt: TGTGCCGCCACAGGGTCTGGGGCCAACGTCCTGACTTTC

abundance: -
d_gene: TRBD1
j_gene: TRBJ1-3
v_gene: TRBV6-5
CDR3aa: CASRTGRSGNTIYF
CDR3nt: TGTGCCAGCAGGACAGGGCGCTCTGGAAACACCATATATTTT

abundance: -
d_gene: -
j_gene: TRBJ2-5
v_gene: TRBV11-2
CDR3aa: CASSLMPGSQETQYF
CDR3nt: TGTGCCAGCAGCTTAATGCCGGGATCGCAAGAGACCCAGTACTTC

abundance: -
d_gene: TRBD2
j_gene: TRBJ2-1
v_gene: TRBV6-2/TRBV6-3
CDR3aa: CASSRTSGRKYLQFF
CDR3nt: TGTGCCAGCAGTCGGACTAGCGGGAGGAAATACTTACAGTTCTTC

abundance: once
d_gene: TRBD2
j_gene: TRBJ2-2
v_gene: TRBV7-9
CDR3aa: CASSFGTSGTGELFF
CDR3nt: TGTGCCAGCAGCTTCGGGACTAGCGGTACCGGGGAGCTGTTTTTT

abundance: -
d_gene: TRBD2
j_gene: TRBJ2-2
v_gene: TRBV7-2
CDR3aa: CASRRGLAVNTGELFF
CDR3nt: TGTGCCAGCAGACGAGGACTAGCGGTGAACACCGGGGAGCTGTTTTTT

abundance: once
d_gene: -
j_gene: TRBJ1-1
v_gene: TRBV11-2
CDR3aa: CASSLGTRLNTEAFF
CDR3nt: TGTGCCAGCAGCTTGGGGACAAGGTTGAACACTGAAGCTTTCTTT

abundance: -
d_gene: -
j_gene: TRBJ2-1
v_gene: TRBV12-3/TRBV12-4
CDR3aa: CASSWLNNEQFF
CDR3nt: TGTGCCAGCAGTTGGCTTAACAATGAGCAGTTCTTC

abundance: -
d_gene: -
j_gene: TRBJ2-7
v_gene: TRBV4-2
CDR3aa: CASSVAGTDISYEQYF
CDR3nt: TGTGCCAGCAGCGTCGCCGGGACTGACATCTCCTACGAGCAGTACTTC

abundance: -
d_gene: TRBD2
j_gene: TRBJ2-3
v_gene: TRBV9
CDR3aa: CASSAPGLAGTDTQYF
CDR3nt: TGTGCCAGCAGCGCTCCGGGACTAGCGGGCACAGATACGCAGTATTTT

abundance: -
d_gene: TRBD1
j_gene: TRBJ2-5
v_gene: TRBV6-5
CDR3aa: CASSYTDRVETQYF
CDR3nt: TGTGCCAGCAGTTACACCGACAGGGTGGAGACCCAGTACTTC